One sample yielded the 13 T cell receptor beta chains listed below, sequenced in a study of blood T cell repertoires in COVID-19. Method: immunoSEQ multiplex PCR; TCRdb's copy keeps in-frame clones and lacks some. The top ten clones hold about 0.65% of a sample with 500,000 or so clones, 87% of them seen once. The sample was PBMCs or T cells enriched from blood (not recorded which). The receptors come from a woman between 18 and 30 years old who had recovered from COVID-19.

The chain recombines TRBV2 with TRBJ2-3, with a tentative D call TRBD1 (6 bases). The CDR3 is 13 amino acids. From germline, CDR1 is SNHLY and CDR2 FYNNEI. V lost 8 bases and J 2 bases, leaving 11 bases between the germline ends. In nucleotides, the CDR3 is TGTGCCAGCGGTGGACAGTCCACAGATACGCAGTATTTT. This translates into CASGGQSTDTQYF. The full variable domain, its missing parts supplied by reference TRBV2 and TRBJ2-3, is EPEVTQTPSHQVTQMGQEVILRCVPISNHLYFYWYRQILGQKVEFLVSFYNNEISEKSEIFDDQFSVERPDGSNFTLKIRSTKLEDSAMYFCASGGQSTDTQYFGPGTRLTVL.

J is TRBJ1-2 and V is TRBV5-4, with 8 positions matching TRBD1. Losses at the gene ends were 4 bases for V and 4 bases for J; bases not matched to a gene: 6. The CDR3 length is 14 residues. Germline V gene sequence: CDR1 SGHNT, CDR2 YYREEE (reference sequence). CDR3 DNA: TGTGCCAGCAGCCCGGACAGGGAGGGCTATGGCTACACCTTC. Its protein is CASSPDREGYGYTF. The whole variable domain, filled in from reference TRBV5-4 and TRBJ1-2, reads ETGVTQSPTHLIKTRGQQVTLRCSSQSGHNTVSWYQQALGQGPQFIFQYYREEENGRGNFPPRFSGLQFPNYSSELNVNALELDDSALYLCASSPDREGYGYTFGSGTRLTVV.

The chain joins TRBV23-1 to TRBJ2-3; D gene uncertain. TRBV23-1 is noted as an ORF with a role that remains uncertain. This CDR3 region has 13 residues. The CDR3 protein is CPAAGFVTDTQYF. In DNA, the CDR3 is TGCCCGGCGGCCGGGTTTGTCACAGATACGCAGTATTTT.

The rearrangement uses TRBV4-1 and TRBJ1-5; TRBD1 matches at 7 bases. CDR1 is MGHRA, CDR2 YSYEKL, per germline. The CDR3 covers 13 residues. The V and J ends lost 4 bases and 10 bases, in that order; junction bases with no gene match: 7. The CDR3 nucleotides are TGCGCCAGCAGCCTAGACAGGGCCGAACCCCAGCATTTT. It specifies CASSLDRAEPQHF.

V gene TRBV2 combines with J gene TRBJ1-1; a weak D match, TRBD1 (6 bases). Germline V lookup: CDR1 SNHLY, CDR2 FYNNEI. The V end lost 8 bases, the J end lost 0 bases, and 13 bases lay between the germline ends. The CDR3 loop spans 14 amino acids. The CDR3 region has the DNA TGTGCCAGCTTACCGGGACAAGTGAACACTGAAGCTTTCTTT. Translation: CASLPGQVNTEAFF.

The chain carries TRBV2 and TRBJ1-5, with a possible D match to TRBD1 (5 bases). The V gene lost 8 bases and the J gene lost 4 bases, with 9 bases spanning the gap. The CDR3 runs to 12 residues. Germline CDR1 and CDR2: SNHLY and FYNNEI. CDR3 DNA sequence: TGTGCCAGCGGGGGGGTAAATCAGCCCCAGCATTTT. As protein: CASGGVNQPQHF.

V and J are TRBV7-3 and TRBJ2-1; 7 positions match TRBD2. The CDR3 sequence is 13 residues long. The V gene's germline CDR1 is SGHTA and CDR2 FQGTGA. V lost 5 bases and J lost 4; bases outside the gene matches: 2. The CDR3 DNA sequence: TGTGCCAGCAGCCGGACTAGATACAATGAGCAGTTCTTC. Encoded protein: CASSRTRYNEQFF.

The chain carries TRBV11-2 and TRBJ2-7; possible D gene TRBD1, 5 bases. This CDR3 has 14 residues. Germline assignment: CDR1 SGHAT and CDR2 FQNNGV. Trimming shortened V by 5 bases and J by 2 bases, and 13 bases separated the two germline ends. The CDR3 nucleotides are TGTGCCAGCAGCCAAACAGGTGGGCCCTACGAGCAGTACTTC. Translation: CASSQTGGPYEQYF.

This clone appeared once. The chain uses TRBV19 and TRBJ1-2, with a weak D call TRBD1 (5 bases). The CDR3 is 12 residues long. V dropped 10 bases and J dropped 4 bases, with 13 bases sitting between them. Germline-derived CDR1 and CDR2 are LNHDA and SQIVND (reference sequence). The CDR3 loop reads CATTDSFYGYTF. Here the CDR3 DNA reads TGTGCCACCACAGACAGCTTCTATGGCTACACCTTC.

This chain's CDR3 is CARRLGGTGELFF. The CDR3, as DNA: TGCGCCAGGCGACTTGGAGGGACCGGGGAGCTGTTTTTT. The rearrangement links TRBV10-1 to TRBJ2-2; TRBD2 might be the D (6 bases). V shed 9 bases and J shed 5 bases, with 13 bases lying between them. Germline CDR1 is WNHNN and CDR2 is SYGVQD (reference sequence). There are 13 residues in the CDR3.

The chain is built from TRBV11-1 and TRBJ1-6, with D perhaps matching TRBD1 (6 bases). V was pared by 4 bases and J by 10 bases, with 11 bases between. The CDR3 has 13 residues. Germline V gene lookup returns CDR1 SGHAT and CDR2 FQDESV (reference sequence). CDR3 amino acids: CASSWTVLSPLHF. The CDR3 coding sequence is TGTGCCAGCAGCTGGACAGTACTCTCACCCCTCCACTTT.

This chain joins TRBV14 and TRBJ1-2; D is unclear. The V and J ends lost 6 bases and 3 bases respectively, with 11 bases between them. Per germline, CDR1 SGHDN and CDR2 FVKESK. The length of the CDR3 is 13 residues. CDR3 in amino acids: CASSPDMDYGYTF. The CDR3, as DNA: TGTGCCAGCAGTCCTGACATGGACTATGGCTACACCTTC.

The sample holds a few counts of this clone. This chain uses TRBV2 with TRBJ1-1; D not certain. Per the germline V gene, CDR1 is SNHLY and CDR2 is FYNNEI. This CDR3 is built from 14 residues. Between the trimmed V and J ends, which lost 3 bases and 1 base, there was a span of 9 bases. The chain's CDR3 is CASSERQPNTEAFF. The CDR3, as DNA: TGTGCCAGCAGTGAGCGGCAACCGAACACTGAAGCTTTCTTT.